This is a list of T cell receptor beta chains from one sample in a study of T cells in Graves' hyperthyroidism and ophthalmopathy. TCRdb itself ran the multiplex PCR reads through MiXCR, one entry per CDR3 protein. The profile shows 560,000 or so distinct CDR3 sequences, about half of them singletons. Sequenced: peripheral blood or thyroid tissue (not recorded which). The receptors originated from a woman between 18 and 29 years old with Graves' hyperthyroidism. Both conserved end residues are part of each CDR3. D genes are given only for firm matches. A row's size may be missing; if present it is once, few, many or a size class.

v_gene	j_gene	d_gene	abundance	CDR3aa	CDR3nt
TRBV15	TRBJ1-5	NA	many	CATSRDGIYSNQPQHF	TGTGCCACCAGCAGAGATGGGATCTATAGCAATCAGCCCCAGCATTTT
TRBV11-2	TRBJ2-7	TRBD2	once	CASSLVLAGVVEQYF	TGTGCCAGCAGCTTGGTTCTTGCGGGAGTGGTCGAGCAGTACTTC
TRBV29-1	TRBJ1-1	TRBD1	NA	CSVRQGVNGAFF	TGCAGCGTTAGACAGGGAGTAAATGGAGCTTTCTTT
TRBV7-6	TRBJ2-5	NA	many	CASSLGSMQETQYF	TGTGCCAGCAGCTTAGGCAGCATGCAAGAGACCCAGTACTTC
TRBV7-2	TRBJ2-4	TRBD2	NA	CASSSREGDIQYF	TGTGCCAGCAGCTCACGGGAGGGAGACATTCAGTACTTC
TRBV7-9	TRBJ2-7	NA	many	CASSLRTGTYEQYF	TGTGCCAGCAGCCTACGGACGGGGACCTACGAGCAGTACTTC
TRBV2	TRBJ2-5	NA	NA	CASSRERTNQPQYF	TGTGCCAGCAGTAGGGAGAGGACGAATCAGCCCCAGTACTTC
TRBV24-1	TRBJ2-6	NA	many	CATSDFGSGANVLTF	TGTGCCACCAGTGATTTTGGGTCTGGGGCCAACGTCCTGACTTTC
TRBV6-1	TRBJ1-1	NA	once	CASSPRRRDLNTEAFF	TGTGCCAGCAGTCCCCGCCGACGGGATCTGAACACTGAAGCTTTCTTT
TRBV25-1	TRBJ2-5	NA	NA	CARQGGETQYF	TGTGCCAGACAGGGCGGTGAGACCCAGTACTTC
TRBV2	TRBJ2-7	TRBD1	NA	CASRPGQEPYEQYF	TGTGCCAGCAGACCGGGACAGGAACCCTACGAGCAGTACTTC
TRBV7-2	TRBJ2-7	TRBD2	NA	CASSLVGGGSIGRRFVYEQYF	TGTGCCAGCAGCTTAGTGGGTGGCGGGAGTATTGGGCGTCGATTCGTTTACGAGCAGTACTTC
TRBV7-4	TRBJ2-5	TRBD2	once	CASSDGTSGETQYF	TGTGCCAGCAGTGACGGGACTAGCGGAGAGACCCAGTACTTC
TRBV7-3	TRBJ2-5	NA	few	CASSALHVREEETQYF	TGTGCCAGCAGTGCCCTTCACGTGAGGGAGGAAGAGACCCAGTACTTC
TRBV2	TRBJ2-1	TRBD2	NA	CASSELAGGINEQFF	TGTGCCAGCAGTGAATTGGCGGGAGGGATCAATGAGCAGTTCTTC
TRBV29-1	TRBJ2-7	NA	many	CSAWGPSYEQYF	TGCAGCGCCTGGGGGCCTTCGTACGAGCAGTACTTC
TRBV7-2	TRBJ1-2	NA	NA	CASSQPRLGAYGYTF	TGTGCCAGCAGCCAACCCAGGCTGGGCGCCTATGGCTACACCTTC
TRBV29-1	TRBJ2-6	TRBD2	NA	CSVTAGDNVLTF	TGCAGCGTGACGGCGGGGGACAACGTCCTGACTTTC
TRBV7-9	TRBJ2-7	NA	few	CASSTGTFYEQYF	TGTGCCAGCAGCACTGGGACATTCTACGAGCAGTACTTC
TRBV9	TRBJ2-7	TRBD2	NA	CASSIFPTAGRDEQYF	TGTGCCAGCAGCATCTTCCCCACGGCAGGGAGGGACGAGCAGTACTTC
TRBV2	TRBJ2-5	TRBD2	NA	CASRVVAGVQTQYF	TGTGCCAGCAGGGTCGTGGCGGGAGTCCAGACCCAGTACTTC
TRBV25-1	TRBJ1-5	NA	NA	CASSQVAGTVNGQPQHF	TGTGCCAGCAGCCAAGTAGCAGGGACGGTGAACGGTCAGCCCCAGCATTTT
TRBV2	TRBJ2-5	NA	few	CASSELLAGMYQETQYF	TGTGCCAGCAGTGAACTTCTCGCAGGGATGTACCAAGAGACCCAGTACTTC
TRBV25-1	TRBJ2-5	NA	many	CASSVGTVGVTQYF	TGTGCCAGCAGTGTGGGAACCGTCGGTGTGACCCAGTACTTC
TRBV2	TRBJ2-7	TRBD2	NA	CASSGGTSGRFHEQYF	TGTGCCAGCAGTGGAGGGACTAGCGGGAGATTCCACGAGCAGTACTTC
TRBV2	TRBJ2-5	NA	many	CASSVSAQETQYF	TGTGCCAGCAGTGTAAGCGCCCAAGAGACCCAGTACTTC
TRBV24-1	TRBJ1-5	NA	many	CATRGQQGDQPQHF	TGTGCCACCAGGGGACAACAGGGTGATCAGCCCCAGCATTTT
TRBV2	TRBJ1-6	NA	NA	CASPGHSPLHF	TGTGCCAGCCCCGGGCATTCACCCCTCCACTTT
TRBV10-3	TRBJ1-2	NA	many	CAIGVNYGYTF	TGTGCCATCGGGGTTAACTATGGCTACACCTTC
TRBV24-1	TRBJ1-2	TRBD1	many	CATSDPGTGAFGYTF	TGTGCCACCAGTGACCCCGGGACAGGGGCGTTTGGCTACACCTTC
TRBV20-1	TRBJ2-7	NA	few	CSADVGGYEQYF	TGCAGTGCCGATGTCGGCGGTTACGAGCAGTACTTC
TRBV7-3	TRBJ1-2	NA	few	CASSIAAGASGGYTF	TGTGCCAGTAGTATAGCCGCGGGGGCATCTGGAGGCTACACCTTC
TRBV14	TRBJ1-6	NA	NA	CASSQGQPSSYNSPLHF	TGTGCCAGCAGCCAAGGACAGCCGAGCTCCTATAATTCACCCCTCCACTTT
TRBV20-1	TRBJ2-7	NA	NA	CSAPGLYEQYF	TGCAGTGCGCCGGGACTCTACGAGCAGTACTTC
TRBV2	TRBJ1-1	TRBD1	NA	CASRNDRGVREAFF	TGTGCCAGCAGAAACGACAGGGGTGTACGTGAAGCTTTCTTT
TRBV15	TRBJ2-3	NA	NA	CATRASSADTQYF	TGTGCCACCCGAGCCTCGTCGGCAGATACGCAGTATTTT
TRBV24-1	TRBJ2-7	TRBD1	NA	CASTDRGLTYEQYF	TGTGCCAGCACGGACAGGGGTCTTACCTACGAGCAGTACTTC
TRBV2	TRBJ1-3	NA	many	CASSEALGDTIYF	TGTGCCAGCAGTGAAGCTCTAGGGGACACCATATATTTT
TRBV14	TRBJ1-2	NA	NA	CASSQDHGSHGYTF	TGTGCCAGCAGCCAAGACCACGGGTCCCATGGCTACACCTTC
TRBV7-6	TRBJ1-1	NA	once	CASSRGDETEAFF	TGTGCCAGCAGCAGGGGGGACGAGACTGAAGCTTTCTTT
TRBV20-1	TRBJ1-4	TRBD1	NA	CSARGDRGSTNEKLFF	TGCAGTGCTAGAGGCGACAGGGGATCAACTAATGAGAAACTGTTTTTT
TRBV2	TRBJ1-5	NA	many	CASHRDSNQPQHF	TGTGCCAGCCATCGAGATAGCAATCAGCCCCAGCATTTT
TRBV7-8	TRBJ1-6	NA	NA	CASSSRGGQGATSPLHF	TGTGCCAGCAGCTCCCGGGGGGGGCAGGGTGCCACTTCACCCCTCCACTTT
TRBV25-1	TRBJ1-2	NA	NA	CASSEYGTGTSYTF	TGTGCCAGCAGTGAATACGGTACCGGGACAAGCTACACCTTC
TRBV29-1	TRBJ2-2	NA	NA	CSVDRGELFF	TGCAGCGTTGATCGTGGGGAGCTGTTTTTT
TRBV2	TRBJ2-7	TRBD1	NA	CATSRTGSQYF	TGTGCCACTTCCCGGACAGGGTCGCAGTACTTC
TRBV9	TRBJ1-1	NA	few	CASSGRGQNTEAFF	TGTGCCAGCAGCGGGAGGGGTCAGAACACTGAAGCTTTCTTT
TRBV7-6	TRBJ2-7	NA	NA	CASSPEGEQYF	TGTGCCAGCAGTCCCGAGGGAGAGCAGTACTTC
TRBV11-2	TRBJ1-1	NA	few	CASSFPEIPEAFF	TGTGCCAGCAGCTTCCCGGAGATCCCTGAAGCTTTCTTT
TRBV2	TRBJ2-7	TRBD2	NA	CATRRLAGQREQYF	TGTGCCACTCGGAGACTAGCGGGACAGCGCGAGCAGTACTTC
TRBV9	TRBJ2-7	NA	few	CASSVEPGSYEQYF	TGTGCCAGCAGCGTAGAGCCTGGCTCCTACGAGCAGTACTTC
TRBV5-1	TRBJ1-2	NA	NA	CASSLSRRNYGYTF	TGCGCCAGCAGCTTGTCCCGACGGAACTATGGCTACACCTTC
TRBV24-1	TRBJ2-5	NA	NA	CATSGTAGQETQYF	TGTGCCACCAGCGGGACAGCGGGTCAAGAGACCCAGTACTTC
TRBV29-1	TRBJ1-1	NA	many	CSVASWGVDTEAFF	TGCAGCGTTGCTTCGTGGGGGGTCGACACTGAAGCTTTCTTT